The present TCR beta chain was sequenced within a study of lymphopenia after photon versus proton radiotherapy. Whole-study results and caveats: Photon-treated patients lost naive T cells and TCR diversity; proton-treated stayed stable. Post-nadir TCR diversity decline inversely tracked overall survival among those who died. Oligoclonal CD8+ Temra expansion after nadir drove photon patients' diversity drop.

Concerning this clone itself: Its antigen remains unidentified.

The CDR3 totals 13 residues. Germline CDR1 and CDR2: GTSNPN and SVGIG (reference sequence). V lost 1 base and J lost 7, with 13 bases in between. Only in-frame clones appear in the TCRdb table, and some are missing; sequencing was by immunoSEQ multiplex PCR. The sample consists of roughly 25,000 clones, roughly 87% of them appearing once. This TCR was sampled from a man aged 50-59 years with gastric cancer. The chain joins TRBV30 to TRBJ1-2; D unclear. Material: peripheral blood, obtained from a patient treated with photon-based radiotherapy. The CDR3 here is CAWSANIRAGYTF. CDR3 nucleotides: TGTGCCTGGAGTGCAAATATTAGGGCTGGCTACACCTTC.